This T cell receptor beta chain came from a study of cytomegalovirus exposure and HLA in healthy donors. Study results and limitations: TCR beta chains numbering more than 150 were designated cytomegalovirus-associated.

To note about this clone: Its antigen is unidentified.

The CDR3 runs 14 residues. Germline CDR1 and CDR2: SQVTM and ANQGSEA. V was cut by 6 bases and J by 4 bases, with 18 bases left in between. The data were produced by immunoSEQ multiplex PCR, yet TCRdb's version contains in-frame clones alone and is incomplete. Among about 200,000 clones, less than 90% were seen once, and the ten largest hold roughly 6%. The sequence derives from a woman younger than 30 in good health and CMV-seronegative. The chain uses TRBV29-1 and TRBJ1-1; D not resolved. Sequenced: PBMCs. The CDR3 DNA reads as TGCAGCGTGTCGGTGGAAACTCAGCGCACTGAAGCTTTCTTT. This gives the protein CSVSVETQRTEAFF.